Detailed here is one T cell receptor (beta chain). This record belongs to a study of blood T cell repertoires in COVID-19. Trimming cost V 0 bases and J 5 bases, with 10 bases left between them. This CDR3 is built from 14 residues. CDR1 and CDR2 (germline): SGHVS, FQNEAQ. TCRdb keeps only in-frame clones here, not all; method: immunoSEQ multiplex PCR. The repertoire holds about 220,000 clones, with about 82% as singletons. The genes are TRBV7-8 and TRBJ1-1, with D maybe TRBD1 (5 bases). Sequenced material: peripheral blood. The source is a woman aged 70-85 years with COVID-19, enrolled during active disease. CDR3 region: CASSLAPGGTEAFF. The DNA for the CDR3 is TGTGCCAGCAGCTTAGCGCCCGGGGGGACTGAAGCTTTCTTT.